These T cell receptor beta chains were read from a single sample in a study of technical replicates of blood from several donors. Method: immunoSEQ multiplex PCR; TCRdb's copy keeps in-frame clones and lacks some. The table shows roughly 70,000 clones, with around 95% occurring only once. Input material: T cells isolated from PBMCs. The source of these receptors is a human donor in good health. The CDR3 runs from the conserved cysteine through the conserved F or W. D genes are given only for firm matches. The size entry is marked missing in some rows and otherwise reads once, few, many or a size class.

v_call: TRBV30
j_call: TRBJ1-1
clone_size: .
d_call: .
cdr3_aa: CAWSVTGFGSFF
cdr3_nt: TGTGCCTGGAGTGTAACAGGGTTTGGGTCTTTCTTT

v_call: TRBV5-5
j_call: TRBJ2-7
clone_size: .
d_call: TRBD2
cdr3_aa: CASSPGLAGDAYEQYF
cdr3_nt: TGTGCCAGCAGCCCGGGACTAGCGGGTGACGCCTACGAGCAGTACTTC

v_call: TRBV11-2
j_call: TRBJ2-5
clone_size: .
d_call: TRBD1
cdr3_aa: CASSYGQGETQYF
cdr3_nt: TGTGCCAGCAGCTACGGACAGGGGGAGACCCAGTACTTC

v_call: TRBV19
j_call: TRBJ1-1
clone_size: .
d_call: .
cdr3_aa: CASSPTDMNTEAFF
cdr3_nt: TGTGCCAGTAGTCCGACGGACATGAACACTGAAGCTTTCTTT

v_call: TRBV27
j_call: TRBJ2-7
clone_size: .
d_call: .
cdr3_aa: CASSPKRSAYEQYF
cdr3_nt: TGTGCCAGCAGTCCTAAAAGATCGGCCTACGAGCAGTACTTC

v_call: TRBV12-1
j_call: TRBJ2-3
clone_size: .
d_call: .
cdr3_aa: CASSFFLADYTDTQYF
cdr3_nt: TGTGCCAGCAGCTTTTTTCTAGCGGACTATACAGATACGCAGTATTTT

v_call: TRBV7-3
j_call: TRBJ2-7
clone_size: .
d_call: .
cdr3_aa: CASSPSRGRTYEQYF
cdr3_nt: TGTGCCAGCAGCCCAAGCAGGGGTCGCACCTACGAGCAGTACTTC

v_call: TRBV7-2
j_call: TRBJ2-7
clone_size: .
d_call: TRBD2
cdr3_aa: CASSRGLAVYEQYF
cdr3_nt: TGTGCCAGCAGCCGCGGACTAGCCGTCTACGAGCAGTACTTC

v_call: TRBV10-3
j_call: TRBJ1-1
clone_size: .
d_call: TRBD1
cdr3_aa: CAITKDRGKSEAFF
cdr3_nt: TGTGCCATCACCAAGGACAGGGGGAAGTCTGAAGCTTTCTTT

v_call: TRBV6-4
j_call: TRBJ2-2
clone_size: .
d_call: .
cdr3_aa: CAWKGLGQGLAGDTGELFF
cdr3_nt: TGTGCCTGGAAAGGGCTAGGACAGGGGCTAGCGGGAGACACCGGGGAGCTGTTTTTT

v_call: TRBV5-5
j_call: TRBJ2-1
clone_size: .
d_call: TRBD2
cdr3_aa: CASSVTSGYNEQFF
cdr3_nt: TGTGCCAGCAGCGTAACTAGCGGCTACAATGAGCAGTTCTTC

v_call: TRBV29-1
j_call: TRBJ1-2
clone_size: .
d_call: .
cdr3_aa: CSVVDQGNGYTF
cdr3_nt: TGCAGCGTTGTTGATCAGGGAAATGGCTACACCTTC

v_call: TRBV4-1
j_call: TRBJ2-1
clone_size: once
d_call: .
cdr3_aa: CASSPSRYNEQFF
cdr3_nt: TGCGCCAGCAGCCCAAGCCGGTACAATGAGCAGTTCTTC

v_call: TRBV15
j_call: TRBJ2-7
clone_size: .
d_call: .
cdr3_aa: CATSRGVLQGTYEQYF
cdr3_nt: TGTGCCACCAGCAGAGGTGTTCTACAGGGAACCTACGAGCAGTACTTC

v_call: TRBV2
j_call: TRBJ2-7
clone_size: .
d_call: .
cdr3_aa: CASKTGEGSYEQYF
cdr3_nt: TGTGCCAGCAAGACAGGGGAGGGGAGCTACGAGCAGTACTTC

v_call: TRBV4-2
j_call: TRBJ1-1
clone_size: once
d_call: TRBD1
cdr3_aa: CASSPGDRAEAFF
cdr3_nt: TGTGCCAGCAGCCCGGGGGACAGGGCTGAAGCTTTCTTT

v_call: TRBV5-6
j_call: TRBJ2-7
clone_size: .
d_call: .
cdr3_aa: CASSVGSWYYEQYF
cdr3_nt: TGTGCCAGCAGCGTCGGGAGCTGGTACTACGAGCAGTACTTC

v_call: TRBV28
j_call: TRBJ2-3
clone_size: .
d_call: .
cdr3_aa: CASSSSGASDTQYF
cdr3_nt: TGTGCCAGCAGTTCCTCGGGAGCGTCAGATACGCAGTATTTT

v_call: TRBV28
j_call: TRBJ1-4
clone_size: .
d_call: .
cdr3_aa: CASSLLGPNEKLFF
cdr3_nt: TGTGCCAGCAGCCTGTTGGGCCCTAATGAAAAACTGTTTTTT

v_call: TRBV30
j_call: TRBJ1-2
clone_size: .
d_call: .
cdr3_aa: CAWSTTGVVLGYTF
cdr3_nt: TGTGCCTGGAGTACGACGGGAGTTGTGCTTGGCTACACCTTC

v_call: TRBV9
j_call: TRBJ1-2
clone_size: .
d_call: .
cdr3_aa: CASTGVVYGYTF
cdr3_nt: TGTGCCAGCACAGGGGTTGTCTATGGCTACACCTTC

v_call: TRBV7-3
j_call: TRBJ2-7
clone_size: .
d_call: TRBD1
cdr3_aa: CASSFDRGSPYEQYF
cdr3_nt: TGTGCCAGCAGCTTCGACAGGGGGTCGCCCTACGAGCAGTACTTC

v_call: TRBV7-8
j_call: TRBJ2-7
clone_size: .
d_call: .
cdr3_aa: CASSLFQGYEQYF
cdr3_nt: TGTGCCAGCAGCTTATTTCAGGGGTACGAGCAGTACTTC

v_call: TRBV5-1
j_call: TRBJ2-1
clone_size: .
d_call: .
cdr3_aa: CASSLERYEQFF
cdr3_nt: TGCGCCAGCAGCTTGGAGAGGTATGAGCAGTTCTTC

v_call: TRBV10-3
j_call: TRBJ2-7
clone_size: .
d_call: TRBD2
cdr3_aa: CAISGRLAGDRYEQYF
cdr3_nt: TGTGCCATCAGTGGCCGTCTAGCGGGAGACCGGTACGAGCAGTACTTC

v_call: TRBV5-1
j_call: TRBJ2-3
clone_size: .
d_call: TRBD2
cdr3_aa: CASSWEGRTDTQYF
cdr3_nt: TGCGCCAGCAGCTGGGAGGGGCGCACAGATACGCAGTATTTT

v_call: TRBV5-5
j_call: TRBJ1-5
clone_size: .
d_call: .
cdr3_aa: CASSPSGDQPQHF
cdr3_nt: TGTGCCAGCAGCCCGTCCGGGGATCAGCCCCAGCATTTT

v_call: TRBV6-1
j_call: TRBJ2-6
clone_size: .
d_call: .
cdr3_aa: CASSSLSSGANVLTF
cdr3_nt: TGTGCCAGCAGTAGTCTGAGCTCTGGGGCCAACGTCCTGACTTTC

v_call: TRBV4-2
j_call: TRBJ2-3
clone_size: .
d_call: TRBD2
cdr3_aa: CASSQGGGRYTQYF
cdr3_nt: TGTGCCAGCAGCCAAGGGGGCGGGAGGTATACGCAGTATTTT

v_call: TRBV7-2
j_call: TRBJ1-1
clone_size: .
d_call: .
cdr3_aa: CASSFDQEGLNTEAFF
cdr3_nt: TGTGCCAGCAGTTTTGACCAGGAGGGCCTGAACACTGAAGCTTTCTTT

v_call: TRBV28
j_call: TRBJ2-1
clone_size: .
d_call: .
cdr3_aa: CASSLPGWGDNEQFF
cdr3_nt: TGTGCCAGCAGTCTCCCAGGGTGGGGGGACAATGAGCAGTTCTTC

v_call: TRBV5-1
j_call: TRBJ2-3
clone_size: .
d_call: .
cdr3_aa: CASSLVKHTDTQYF
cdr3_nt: TGCGCCAGCAGCTTGGTCAAACACACAGATACGCAGTATTTT

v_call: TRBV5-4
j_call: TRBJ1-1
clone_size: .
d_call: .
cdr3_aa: CASSLWSGILDTEAFF
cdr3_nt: TGTGCCAGCAGCTTGTGGTCAGGTATATTGGACACTGAAGCTTTCTTT

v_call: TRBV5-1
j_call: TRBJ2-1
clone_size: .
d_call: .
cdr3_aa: CASSLERGEQFF
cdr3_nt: TGCGCCAGCAGCTTGGAAAGGGGTGAGCAGTTCTTC

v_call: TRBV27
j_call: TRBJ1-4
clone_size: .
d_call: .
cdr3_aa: CASSSKNGTSRKLFF
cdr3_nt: TGTGCCAGCAGTTCGAAAAACGGGACTTCGCGAAAACTGTTTTTT

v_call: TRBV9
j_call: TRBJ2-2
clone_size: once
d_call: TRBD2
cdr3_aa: CASSAQTSSGELFF
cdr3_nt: TGTGCCAGCAGCGCACAGACTAGCTCCGGGGAGCTGTTTTTT

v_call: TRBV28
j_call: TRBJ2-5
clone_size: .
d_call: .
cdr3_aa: CASVDRQETQYF
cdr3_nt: TGTGCCAGCGTAGACAGGCAAGAGACCCAGTACTTC

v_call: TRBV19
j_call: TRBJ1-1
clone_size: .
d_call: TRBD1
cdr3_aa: CAIGGQGSTEAFF
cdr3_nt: TGTGCCATCGGAGGACAGGGATCCACTGAAGCTTTCTTT

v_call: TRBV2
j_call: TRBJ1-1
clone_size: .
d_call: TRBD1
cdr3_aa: CATRQVMDRALSVNTEAFF
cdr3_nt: TGTGCCACCAGGCAGGTGATGGACAGGGCTCTCTCTGTGAACACTGAAGCTTTCTTT

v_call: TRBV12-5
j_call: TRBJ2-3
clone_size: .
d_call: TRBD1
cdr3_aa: CASGLGQGADTQYF
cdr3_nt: TGTGCTAGTGGTTTGGGACAGGGCGCAGATACGCAGTATTTT

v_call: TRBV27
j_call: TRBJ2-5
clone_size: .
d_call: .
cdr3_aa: CASSFGGYQETQYF
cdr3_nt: TGTGCCAGCAGTTTCGGCGGATACCAAGAGACCCAGTACTTC

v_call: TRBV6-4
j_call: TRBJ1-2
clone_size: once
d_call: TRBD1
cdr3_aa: CASSERPTGQSGYTF
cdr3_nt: TGTGCCAGCAGTGAACGACCGACAGGGCAAAGTGGCTACACCTTC

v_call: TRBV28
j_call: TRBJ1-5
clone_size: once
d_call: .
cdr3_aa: CASSPYGGGDQPQHF
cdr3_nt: TGTGCCAGCAGTCCTTATGGCGGGGGAGATCAGCCCCAGCATTTT

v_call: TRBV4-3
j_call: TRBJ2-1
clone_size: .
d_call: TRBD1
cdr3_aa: CASSQALGTAPQGQFF
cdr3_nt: TGCGCCAGCAGCCAGGCCCTTGGGACAGCTCCTCAGGGGCAGTTCTTC

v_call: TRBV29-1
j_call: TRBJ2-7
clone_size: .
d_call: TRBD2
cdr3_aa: CSVETSGAFEQYF
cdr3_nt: TGCAGCGTGGAGACTAGCGGGGCCTTTGAGCAGTACTTC

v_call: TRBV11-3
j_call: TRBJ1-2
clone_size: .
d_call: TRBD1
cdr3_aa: CASSLNRGGYTF
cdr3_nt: TGTGCCAGCAGCCTAAACAGGGGTGGCTACACCTTC

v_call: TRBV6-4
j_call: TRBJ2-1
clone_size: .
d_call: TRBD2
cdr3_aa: CASSEGTSGRISEQFF
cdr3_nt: TGTGCCAGCAGTGAGGGGACTAGCGGGAGGATTAGTGAGCAGTTCTTC